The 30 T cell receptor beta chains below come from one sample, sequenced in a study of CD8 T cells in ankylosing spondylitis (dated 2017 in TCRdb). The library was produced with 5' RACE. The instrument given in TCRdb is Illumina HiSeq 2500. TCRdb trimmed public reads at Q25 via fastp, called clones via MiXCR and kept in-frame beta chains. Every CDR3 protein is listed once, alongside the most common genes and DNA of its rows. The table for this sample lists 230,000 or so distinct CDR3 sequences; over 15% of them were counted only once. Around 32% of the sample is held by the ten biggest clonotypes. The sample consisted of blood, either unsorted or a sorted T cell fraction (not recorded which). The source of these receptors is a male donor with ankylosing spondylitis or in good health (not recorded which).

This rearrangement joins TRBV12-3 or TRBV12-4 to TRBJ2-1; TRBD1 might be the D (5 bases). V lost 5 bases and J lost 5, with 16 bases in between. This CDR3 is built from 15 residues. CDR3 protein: CASSPQSTGHNEQFF. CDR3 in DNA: TGTGCCAGCAGTCCCCAGAGTACAGGCCACAATGAGCAGTTCTTC.

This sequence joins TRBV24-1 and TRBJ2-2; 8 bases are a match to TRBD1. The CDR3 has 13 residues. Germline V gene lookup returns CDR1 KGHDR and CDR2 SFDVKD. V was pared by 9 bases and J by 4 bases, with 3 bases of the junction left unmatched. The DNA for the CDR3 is TGTGCCACCCAGGACAGGGCCACCGGGGAGCTGTTTTTT. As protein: CATQDRATGELFF.

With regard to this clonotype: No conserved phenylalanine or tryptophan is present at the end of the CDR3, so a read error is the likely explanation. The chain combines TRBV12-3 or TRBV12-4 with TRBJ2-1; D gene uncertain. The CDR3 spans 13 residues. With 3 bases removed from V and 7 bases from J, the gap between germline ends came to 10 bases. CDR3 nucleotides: TGTGCCAGCAGTTTTGGTCAGCTGAATGAGCAGTTCTTG. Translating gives CASSFGQLNEQFL.

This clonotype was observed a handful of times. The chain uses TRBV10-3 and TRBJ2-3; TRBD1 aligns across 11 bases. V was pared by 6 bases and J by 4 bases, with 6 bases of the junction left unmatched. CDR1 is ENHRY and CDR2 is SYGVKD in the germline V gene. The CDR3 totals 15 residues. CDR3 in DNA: TGTGCCATCAGAACGCCGGGACAGGGGGCAGATACGCAGTATTTT. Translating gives CAIRTPGQGADTQYF.

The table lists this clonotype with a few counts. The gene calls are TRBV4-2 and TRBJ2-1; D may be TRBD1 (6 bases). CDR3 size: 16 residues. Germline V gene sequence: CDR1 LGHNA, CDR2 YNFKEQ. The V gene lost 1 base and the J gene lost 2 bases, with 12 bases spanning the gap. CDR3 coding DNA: TGTGCCAGCAGCCAAGTAACAGGGCCGGCCTACAATGAGCAGTTCTTC. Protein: CASSQVTGPAYNEQFF.

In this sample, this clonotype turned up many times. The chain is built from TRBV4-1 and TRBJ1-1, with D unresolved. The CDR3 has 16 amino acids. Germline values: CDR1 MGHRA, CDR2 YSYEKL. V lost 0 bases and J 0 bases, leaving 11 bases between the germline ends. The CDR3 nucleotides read TGCGCCAGCAGCCAAGATGGGGAGGGTATGAACACTGAAGCTTTCTTT. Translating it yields CASSQDGEGMNTEAFF.

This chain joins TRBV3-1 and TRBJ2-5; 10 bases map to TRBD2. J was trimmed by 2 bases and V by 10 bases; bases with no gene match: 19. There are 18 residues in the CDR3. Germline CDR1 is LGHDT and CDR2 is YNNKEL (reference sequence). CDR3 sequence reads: CATCPGPLTSGPQETQYF. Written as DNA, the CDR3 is TGTGCCACCTGCCCGGGACCGCTGACTAGCGGGCCTCAAGAGACCCAGTACTTC.

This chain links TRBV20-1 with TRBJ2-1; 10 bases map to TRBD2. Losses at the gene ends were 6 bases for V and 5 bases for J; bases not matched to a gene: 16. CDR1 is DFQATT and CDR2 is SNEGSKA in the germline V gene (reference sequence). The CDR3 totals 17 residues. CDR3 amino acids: CSASGTSEYPSDNEQFF. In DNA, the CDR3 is TGCAGTGCGTCCGGGACTAGCGAGTATCCGTCAGACAATGAGCAGTTCTTC.

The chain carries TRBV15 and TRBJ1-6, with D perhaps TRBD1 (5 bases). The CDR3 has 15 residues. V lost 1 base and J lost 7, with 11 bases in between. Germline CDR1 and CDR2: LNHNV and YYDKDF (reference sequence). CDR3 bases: TGTGCCACCAGCAGAGCGGGGCGGACCAATTCACCCCTCCACTTT. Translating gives CATSRAGRTNSPLHF.

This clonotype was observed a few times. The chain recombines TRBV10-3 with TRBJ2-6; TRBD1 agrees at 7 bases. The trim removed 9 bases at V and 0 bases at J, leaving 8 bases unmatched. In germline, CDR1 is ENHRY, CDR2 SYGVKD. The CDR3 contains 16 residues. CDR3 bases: TGTGCCATAGACAGGGTCCTCTTCTCTGGGGCCAACGTCCTGACTTTC. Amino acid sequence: CAIDRVLFSGANVLTF.

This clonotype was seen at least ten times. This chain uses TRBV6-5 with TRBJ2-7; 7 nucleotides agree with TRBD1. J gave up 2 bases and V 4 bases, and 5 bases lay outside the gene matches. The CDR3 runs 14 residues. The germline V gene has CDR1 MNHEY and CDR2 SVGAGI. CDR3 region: CASSLYRGAYEQYF. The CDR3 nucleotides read TGTGCCAGCAGTTTATACAGGGGAGCCTACGAGCAGTACTTC.

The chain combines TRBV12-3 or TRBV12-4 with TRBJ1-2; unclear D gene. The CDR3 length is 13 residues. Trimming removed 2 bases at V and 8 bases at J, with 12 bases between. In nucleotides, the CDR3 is TGTGCCAGCAGTTTAAAGGGTTTCGACGGCTACACCTTC. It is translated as CASSLKGFDGYTF.

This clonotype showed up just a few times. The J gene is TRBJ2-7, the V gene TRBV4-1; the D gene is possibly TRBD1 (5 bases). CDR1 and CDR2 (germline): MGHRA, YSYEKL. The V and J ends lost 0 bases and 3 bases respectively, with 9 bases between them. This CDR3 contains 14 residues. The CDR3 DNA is TGCGCCAGCAGCCAAGATGACCAGGGCTACGAGCAGTACTTC. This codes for CASSQDDQGYEQYF.

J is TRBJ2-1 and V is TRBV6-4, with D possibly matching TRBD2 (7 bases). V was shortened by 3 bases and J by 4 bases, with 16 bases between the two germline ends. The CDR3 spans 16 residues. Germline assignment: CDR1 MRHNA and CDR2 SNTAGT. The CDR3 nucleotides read TGTGCCAGCAGTGAAATAGGGGGAGGGCGGTACAATGAGCAGTTCTTC. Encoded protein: CASSEIGGGRYNEQFF.

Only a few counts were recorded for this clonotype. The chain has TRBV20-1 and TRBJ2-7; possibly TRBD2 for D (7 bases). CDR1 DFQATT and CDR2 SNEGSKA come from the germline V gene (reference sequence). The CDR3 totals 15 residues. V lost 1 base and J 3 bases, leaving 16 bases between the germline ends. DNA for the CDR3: TGCAGTGCTAGAGCGTTAAGCGGGACATACTACGAGCAGTACTTC. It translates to CSARALSGTYYEQYF.

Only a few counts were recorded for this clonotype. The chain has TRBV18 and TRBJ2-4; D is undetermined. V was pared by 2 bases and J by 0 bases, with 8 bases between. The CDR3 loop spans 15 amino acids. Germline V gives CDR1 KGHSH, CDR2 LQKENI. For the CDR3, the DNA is TGTGCCAGCTCACCAAAGAGAATAGCCAAAAACATTCAGTACTTC. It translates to CASSPKRIAKNIQYF.

Here the CDR3 reads CASSVFKGVGLQPQHF. In DNA, the CDR3 is TGTGCCAGCAGTGTGTTTAAAGGGGTTGGGCTGCAGCCCCAGCATTTT. J is TRBJ1-5 and V is TRBV2; a possible D gene is TRBD1 (5 bases). The CDR3 spans 16 residues. CDR1 SNHLY and CDR2 FYNNEI come from the germline V gene. Trimming shortened V by 4 bases and J by 7 bases, and 20 bases separated the two germline ends.

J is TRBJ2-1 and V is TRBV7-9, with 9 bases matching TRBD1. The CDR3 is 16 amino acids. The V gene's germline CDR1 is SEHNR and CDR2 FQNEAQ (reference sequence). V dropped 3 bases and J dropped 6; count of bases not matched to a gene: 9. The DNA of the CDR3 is TGTGCCAGCAGCTTCGTCCGGGACAGGGCAATCAATGAGCAGTTCTTC. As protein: CASSFVRDRAINEQFF. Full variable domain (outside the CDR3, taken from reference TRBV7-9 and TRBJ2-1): DTGVSQNPRHKITKRGQNVTFRCDPISEHNRLYWYRQTLGQGPEFLTYFQNEAQLEKSRLLSDRFSAERPKGSFSTLEIQRTEQGDSAMYLCASSFVRDRAINEQFFGPGTRLTVL.

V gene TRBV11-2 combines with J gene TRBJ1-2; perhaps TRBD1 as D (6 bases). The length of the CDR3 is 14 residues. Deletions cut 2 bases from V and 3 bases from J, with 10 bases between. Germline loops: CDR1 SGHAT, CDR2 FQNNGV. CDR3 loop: CASSLIRGDYGYTF. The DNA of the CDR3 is TGTGCCAGCAGCTTAATCAGGGGCGACTATGGCTACACCTTC.

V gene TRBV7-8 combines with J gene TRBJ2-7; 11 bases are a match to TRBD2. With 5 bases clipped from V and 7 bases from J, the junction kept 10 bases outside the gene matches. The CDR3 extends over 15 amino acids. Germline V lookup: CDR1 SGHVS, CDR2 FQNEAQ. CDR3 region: CASSPRVAGGREQYF. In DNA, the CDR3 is TGTGCCAGCAGCCCGCGGGTAGCGGGAGGGAGAGAGCAGTACTTC.

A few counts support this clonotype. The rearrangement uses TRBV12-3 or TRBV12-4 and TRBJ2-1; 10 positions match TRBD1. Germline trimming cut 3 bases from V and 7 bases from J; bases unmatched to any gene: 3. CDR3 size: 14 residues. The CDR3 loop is CASSLGTGANEQFF. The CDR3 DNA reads TGTGCCAGCAGTTTGGGGACAGGGGCGAATGAGCAGTTCTTC.

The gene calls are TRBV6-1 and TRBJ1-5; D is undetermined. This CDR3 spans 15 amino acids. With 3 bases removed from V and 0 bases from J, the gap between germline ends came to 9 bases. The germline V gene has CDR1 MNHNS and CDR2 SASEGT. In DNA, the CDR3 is TGTGCCAGCAGTGACATCCGGTATAGCAATCAGCCCCAGCATTTT. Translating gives CASSDIRYSNQPQHF.

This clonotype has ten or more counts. CDR3 in DNA: TGTGCCAGCAGTTACTCACAGGGGTGGGAGACCCAGTACTTC. This gives the protein CASSYSQGWETQYF. This chain links TRBV6-5 with TRBJ2-5, with TRBD1 identical over 7 bases. The V and J ends lost 0 bases and 5 bases, in that order; junction bases with no gene match: 3. Germline CDR1 reads MNHEY; CDR2 reads SVGAGI. The CDR3 is 14 residues long.

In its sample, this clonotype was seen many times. The CDR3 region is CASSEVVTASFPSTDTQYF. In DNA, the CDR3 is TGTGCCAGCAGTGAAGTGGTGACAGCGTCCTTCCCTAGCACAGATACGCAGTATTTT. The chain joins TRBV2 to TRBJ2-3; tentatively, D is TRBD1 (5 bases). Germline CDR1 reads SNHLY; CDR2 reads FYNNEI. V was pared by 1 base and J by 0 bases, with 20 bases between. The CDR3 extends over 19 amino acids. Variable domain in full (rest from reference TRBV2 and TRBJ2-3): EPEVTQTPSHQVTQMGQEVILRCVPISNHLYFYWYRQILGQKVEFLVSFYNNEISEKSEIFDDQFSVERPDGSNFTLKIRSTKLEDSAMYFCASSEVVTASFPSTDTQYFGPGTRLTVL.

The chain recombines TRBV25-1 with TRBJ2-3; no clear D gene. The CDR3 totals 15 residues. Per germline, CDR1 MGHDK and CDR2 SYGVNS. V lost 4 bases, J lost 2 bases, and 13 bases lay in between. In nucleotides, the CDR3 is TGTGCCAGCAGTGGGACCAACACGAACACAGATACGCAGTATTTT. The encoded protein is CASSGTNTNTDTQYF.

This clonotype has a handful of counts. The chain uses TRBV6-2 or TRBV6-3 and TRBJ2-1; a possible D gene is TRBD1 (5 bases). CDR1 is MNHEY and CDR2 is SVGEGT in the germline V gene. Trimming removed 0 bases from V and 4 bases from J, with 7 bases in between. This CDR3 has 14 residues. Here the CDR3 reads CASSYSTEYNEQFF. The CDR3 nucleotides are TGTGCCAGCAGTTACTCGACAGAATACAATGAGCAGTTCTTC.

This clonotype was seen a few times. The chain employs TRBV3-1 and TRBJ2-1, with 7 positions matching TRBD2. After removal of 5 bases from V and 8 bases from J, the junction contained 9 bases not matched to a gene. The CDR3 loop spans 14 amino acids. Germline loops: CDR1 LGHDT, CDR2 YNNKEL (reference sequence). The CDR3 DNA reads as TGTGCCAGCAGCGGGGACTACCTCCGGGATGAGCAGTTCTTC. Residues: CASSGDYLRDEQFF.

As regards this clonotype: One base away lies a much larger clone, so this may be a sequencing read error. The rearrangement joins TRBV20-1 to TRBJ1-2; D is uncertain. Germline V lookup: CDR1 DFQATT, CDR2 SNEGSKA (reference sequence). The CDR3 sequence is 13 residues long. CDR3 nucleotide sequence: TGCAGTGCCCAAGGTTCTCCCAACTATGGCTACAACTTC. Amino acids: CSAQGSPNYGYNF.

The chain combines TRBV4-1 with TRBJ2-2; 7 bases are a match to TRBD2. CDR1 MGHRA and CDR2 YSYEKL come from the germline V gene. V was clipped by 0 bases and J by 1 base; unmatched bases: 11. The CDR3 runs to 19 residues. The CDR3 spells CASSQDGARLAENTGELFF. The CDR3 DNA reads TGCGCCAGCAGCCAAGATGGGGCGAGGCTAGCGGAGAACACCGGGGAGCTGTTTTTT.

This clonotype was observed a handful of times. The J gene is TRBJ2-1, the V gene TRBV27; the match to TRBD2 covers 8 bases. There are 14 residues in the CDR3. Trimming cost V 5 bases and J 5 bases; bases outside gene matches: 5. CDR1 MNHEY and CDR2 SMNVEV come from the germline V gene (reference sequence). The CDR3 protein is CASSHPGLDNEQFF. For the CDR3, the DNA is TGTGCCAGCAGTCACCCGGGACTAGACAATGAGCAGTTCTTC.